Included here is one T cell receptor (beta chain) sequence, with context. Only in-frame clones appear in the TCRdb table, and some are missing; sequencing was by immunoSEQ multiplex PCR. Among around 170,000 clones listed, about 90% were seen once. This record belongs to a study of blood T cell repertoires in COVID-19. Germline V gives CDR1 ENHRY, CDR2 SYGVKD. V shed 6 bases and J 0 bases; nucleotides not matched to a gene: 13. The CDR3 covers 17 residues. Sequences were obtained from PBMCs or T cells enriched from blood (not recorded which). This chain joins TRBV10-3 and TRBJ1-2; 7 bases match TRBD1. This receptor was obtained from a woman aged 45 to 65 who had recovered from COVID-19. The CDR3 is CAISASQPGQTNYGYTF. CDR3 nucleotide sequence: TGTGCCATCAGCGCATCCCAACCGGGACAGACTAACTATGGCTACACCTTC.